The T cell receptor (beta chain) under discussion was sequenced for a study of PD-1 blockade in classical Hodgkin lymphoma (dated by TCRdb to about 2020). In the study overall: Nivolumab dosing was 3 mg/kg intravenously every 2 weeks, continuing until either disease progression or unacceptable toxicity. The study used TCR beta sequencing and CyTOF to define a peripheral blood immune signature of response to PD-1 blockade in classical Hodgkin lymphoma. Study-level results and caveats: Only a single clinical trial cohort was studied, and what caused the repertoire differences, possibly disease activity or prior therapy, remained undefined. Trial patients achieving complete response had baseline diversity similar to newly diagnosed patients, whereas partial responders and progressors had significantly lower diversity. A significant rise by C4D1 was seen in CD4+ but not CD8+ TCR diversity (p=0.0027 vs p=0.16), with the rise being most apparent in complete responders (p=0.02). Lower diversity was observed in patients in whom nivolumab was started less than 1 year after ASCT, and these patients were excluded from later analyses so that confounding by immune reconstitution would be avoided. Baseline TCR diversity was reported to be lower in newly diagnosed patients than in healthy donors, and even lower in relapsed/refractory patients.

Genomic DNA was extracted with the Qiagen DNeasy kit from unsorted PBMCs and from negatively selected CD4+ and CD8+ fractions. TCR beta CDR3 regions were amplified by immunoSEQ multiplex PCR using primers annealing to V and J segments. Amplification bias was minimized using a synthetic immune receptor repertoire, and residual bias was removed computationally after sequencing. Concerning the study's data processing: Repertoire diversity was quantified as the Shannon entropy index using custom Python scripts. The unsorted, CD4+ and CD8+ repertoires were each analyzed separately, with the exception of combined analyses, where CD4+ and CD8+ sequences were merged in silico. Clonal expansion was defined as at least a 2-fold frequency increase after treatment relative to C1D1, with a pseudocount of 0.5 for undetected baseline clones. Clones with 0 or 1 copy at C1D1 were classified as singleton clones, and clones with 2 or more copies were classified as non-singleton clones. Clones expanded in unsorted samples were labelled as CD4+, CD8+ or unknown by matching protein sequences in sorted samples from the same patient. Wilcoxon tests on paired samples were used to test diversity changes from C1D1 to C4D1. Held by TCRdb, this immuneACCESS table contains in-frame sequences only and omits some clones. Under half of the omission traces to an unresolved V gene where checked; the cause of the rest is unknown. V and J calls and clone size are those listed in that table; D and trimming were worked out from the DNA. The sample table records about 94,000 clones; 89% of these occur just once. The ten largest make up roughly a tenth of the sample.

Of note for this clone: No cognate antigen has been identified for it. No much larger clonotype is one base removed from it; base qualities were not supplied.

Explained via the paper, the time point label denotes: cycle 2 day 1 (C2D1) of nivolumab. Relapse after autologous stem cell transplantation had occurred in all trial patients, and cohorts A, B and C were distinguished by prior brentuximab vedotin exposure. The trial cohort included 55 to 65 patients with relapsed/refractory classical Hodgkin lymphoma, and each patient had a best overall response of complete response, partial response or progressive disease. Single-agent nivolumab was administered to trial patients in the multi-cohort phase II CheckMate 205 trial. An independent review committee assessed best overall response by applying the 2007 International Working Group response criteria. PBMCs from the trial were collected at three points: immediately before nivolumab initiation (C1D1), and during therapy at cycle 2 day 1 and cycle 4 day 1. After peripheral blood was drawn into 8 mL Vacutainer Cell Preparation Tubes, PBMCs were isolated by centrifugation and then cryopreserved.

The V end loses 0 bases and the J end loses 6 bases, and a stretch of 9 bases separates them. The CDR3 runs 13 residues from the cysteine to the phenylalanine. Just CDR3 DNA is preserved here, 39 bases in frame from base 1. The germline V gene gives CDR1 as LGHNA and CDR2 as YNFKEQ. The TCR comes from a human donor with classical Hodgkin lymphoma. This material consisted of peripheral blood mononuclear cells (PBMCs), taken before the second cycle of nivolumab. Recombination connected TRBV4-2 to TRBJ2-7; the D segment is perhaps TRBD1 or TRBD2, each sharing 5 matched bases. The DNA reads as follows: TGTGCCAGCAGCCAAGACATAGGGACCGAGCAGTACTTC. This encodes CASSQDIGTEQYF.